This is a list of T cell receptor beta chains from one sample in a study of T cell repertoires in ileal Crohn's disease. Assay used: immunoSEQ multiplex PCR; TCRdb lists only in-frame clones, some missing. The data contain thousands of clones, around 80% of them seen just once; the ten biggest clones take up around 27%. The sequenced sample consisted of ileal tissue. The receptors here all came from an adult with Crohn's disease. Both conserved end residues are part of each CDR3. Each record gives: clone size, D gene, V gene, J gene, CDR3 DNA, CDR3 protein. D genes are given only for firm matches. Clone size appears in some rows only: once, few, many, or a class for an expanded clone.

abundance: NA
d_gene: NA
v_gene: TRBV15
j_gene: TRBJ2-1
CDR3nt: TGTGCCGCGACTTCCCAACCGGGACTCAACAATGAGCAGTTCTTC
CDR3aa: CAATSQPGLNNEQFF

abundance: NA
d_gene: NA
v_gene: TRBV29-1
j_gene: TRBJ2-3
CDR3nt: TGCAGCACTTCCCCTGCGGGGAGTGGCACAGATACGCAGTATTTT
CDR3aa: CSTSPAGSGTDTQYF

abundance: once
d_gene: NA
v_gene: TRBV27
j_gene: TRBJ1-2
CDR3nt: TGTGCCAGCAGTAAACAGCGAAACTATGGCTACACCTTC
CDR3aa: CASSKQRNYGYTF

abundance: NA
d_gene: TRBD1
v_gene: TRBV30
j_gene: TRBJ1-1
CDR3nt: TGTGCCTGGAACAGGGGGGGACAGGGTGGTTCTGAAGCTTTCTTT
CDR3aa: CAWNRGGQGGSEAFF

abundance: large
d_gene: NA
v_gene: TRBV2
j_gene: TRBJ1-2
CDR3nt: TGTGCCAGCAGTGAGGACAGAGTCTATGGCTACACCTTC
CDR3aa: CASSEDRVYGYTF

abundance: NA
d_gene: NA
v_gene: TRBV19
j_gene: TRBJ1-3
CDR3nt: TGTGCCAGTAGTATAGGAAACTCTGGAAACACCATATATTTT
CDR3aa: CASSIGNSGNTIYF

abundance: NA
d_gene: TRBD1
v_gene: TRBV5-5
j_gene: TRBJ1-2
CDR3nt: TGTGCCAGCAGCTTTTACGGACAGGGTAACTATGGCTACACCTTC
CDR3aa: CASSFYGQGNYGYTF

abundance: once
d_gene: TRBD2
v_gene: TRBV7-2
j_gene: TRBJ2-1
CDR3nt: TGTGCCAGCAGCCGGGTGGGGACTACTAATGAGCAGTTCTTC
CDR3aa: CASSRVGTTNEQFF

abundance: NA
d_gene: TRBD2
v_gene: TRBV27
j_gene: TRBJ2-7
CDR3nt: TGTGCCAGCAGTGGTTCGGGACTAGCGGGAGTCTCCTACGAGCAGTACTTC
CDR3aa: CASSGSGLAGVSYEQYF

abundance: NA
d_gene: TRBD1
v_gene: TRBV10-1
j_gene: TRBJ2-3
CDR3nt: TGCGCCAGCAGTGAGTCGGGGACAGGGGCCCCAGATACGCAGTATTTT
CDR3aa: CASSESGTGAPDTQYF

abundance: NA
d_gene: TRBD1
v_gene: TRBV6-5
j_gene: TRBJ1-5
CDR3nt: TGTGCCAGCAGTCTGGGACAGGGTGGACAGCCCCAGCATTTT
CDR3aa: CASSLGQGGQPQHF

abundance: once
d_gene: NA
v_gene: TRBV30
j_gene: TRBJ2-5
CDR3nt: TGTGCCTGGAGTTTTCGTGGCTGGGCAATGACCCAGTACTTC
CDR3aa: CAWSFRGWAMTQYF

abundance: NA
d_gene: NA
v_gene: TRBV5-1
j_gene: TRBJ2-3
CDR3nt: TGCGCCAGCAGCTTGAGGGGCGCGGTGGATACGCAGTATTTT
CDR3aa: CASSLRGAVDTQYF

abundance: NA
d_gene: TRBD1
v_gene: TRBV2
j_gene: TRBJ1-1
CDR3nt: TGTGCCAGCCGGACAGGGGTTGGTCCTGAAGCTTTCTTT
CDR3aa: CASRTGVGPEAFF

abundance: NA
d_gene: TRBD2
v_gene: TRBV19
j_gene: TRBJ2-3
CDR3nt: TGTGCCAGTAGTACTAGACTAGCGGGAGACACAGATACGCAGTATTTT
CDR3aa: CASSTRLAGDTDTQYF

abundance: NA
d_gene: NA
v_gene: TRBV2
j_gene: TRBJ2-1
CDR3nt: TGTGCCAGCAGTGGCGCCGCGGCGGGGCAGTTCTTC
CDR3aa: CASSGAAAGQFF

abundance: NA
d_gene: TRBD2
v_gene: TRBV4-1
j_gene: TRBJ2-1
CDR3nt: TGCGCCAGCAGCCTCGGACTAGCGGAGTACAATGAGCAGTTCTTC
CDR3aa: CASSLGLAEYNEQFF

abundance: NA
d_gene: NA
v_gene: TRBV7-9
j_gene: TRBJ1-6
CDR3nt: TGTGCCAGCAGCAGGGGCCAGGGATTCTATAATTCACCCCTCCACTTT
CDR3aa: CASSRGQGFYNSPLHF

abundance: NA
d_gene: NA
v_gene: TRBV30
j_gene: TRBJ2-7
CDR3nt: TGTGCCTGGAGACCGGGGGGCGGGGGCGAGCAGTACTTC
CDR3aa: CAWRPGGGGEQYF

abundance: NA
d_gene: NA
v_gene: TRBV4-1
j_gene: TRBJ2-3
CDR3nt: TGCGCCAGCAGCCCTCCTAGTGGGGTAGGGGATACGCAGTATTTT
CDR3aa: CASSPPSGVGDTQYF

abundance: NA
d_gene: NA
v_gene: TRBV30
j_gene: TRBJ2-2
CDR3nt: TGTGCCTGGGCCGGGACACCGAACACCGGGGAGCTGTTTTTT
CDR3aa: CAWAGTPNTGELFF

abundance: NA
d_gene: TRBD1
v_gene: TRBV2
j_gene: TRBJ2-7
CDR3nt: TGTGCCAGCTCCCGCTCCGGGACAGGGCCCGAGCAGTACTTC
CDR3aa: CASSRSGTGPEQYF

abundance: NA
d_gene: NA
v_gene: TRBV5-6
j_gene: TRBJ2-1
CDR3nt: TGTGCCAGCAGCTTGGCGGGGTATGAGCAGTTCTTC
CDR3aa: CASSLAGYEQFF

abundance: NA
d_gene: TRBD2
v_gene: TRBV27
j_gene: TRBJ2-1
CDR3nt: TGTGCCAGCAGTTTGACTAGCGCAGGGTACAATGAGCAGTTCTTC
CDR3aa: CASSLTSAGYNEQFF

abundance: NA
d_gene: NA
v_gene: TRBV5-1
j_gene: TRBJ2-7
CDR3nt: TGCGCCAGCAGCTTGGCCTTGGATAGCGAGCAGTACTTC
CDR3aa: CASSLALDSEQYF

abundance: NA
d_gene: NA
v_gene: TRBV6-5
j_gene: TRBJ2-1
CDR3nt: TGTGCCAGCAGACTTGGACGGGGATGGAATGAGCAGTTCTTC
CDR3aa: CASRLGRGWNEQFF

abundance: NA
d_gene: NA
v_gene: TRBV28
j_gene: TRBJ2-7
CDR3nt: TGTGCCAGCAGTTTACCGCGGAAACAGCTGAACTCCTACGAGCAGTACTTC
CDR3aa: CASSLPRKQLNSYEQYF

abundance: few
d_gene: NA
v_gene: TRBV2
j_gene: TRBJ1-6
CDR3nt: TGTGCCAGTGTAATCGAGGGTGGTGACTATAATTCACCCCTCCACTTT
CDR3aa: CASVIEGGDYNSPLHF